The 6 T cell receptor beta chains below come from one sample, sequenced in a study of cytomegalovirus exposure and HLA in healthy donors. The PCR used 60 Vbeta and 13 Jbeta primers. The table came from immunoSEQ multiplex PCR; TCRdb's copy has only in-frame clones and leaves some out. The profile shows over 110,000 clones, 78% of them singletons. Sequenced: PBMCs. The receptors originated from a woman aged 18-29 years in good health and CMV-seropositive.

This chain links TRBV5-1 with TRBJ2-2; 7 nucleotides agree with TRBD2. Germline CDR1 is SGHRS and CDR2 is YFSETQ. The ends lost 2 bases at V and 6 bases at J; junction bases unmatched: 7. The CDR3 consists of 15 residues. The CDR3 is CASSFLAVNPGELFF. As DNA, the CDR3 is TGCGCCAGCAGCTTTCTAGCGGTTAATCCCGGGGAGCTGTTTTTT.

The rearrangement uses TRBV6-5 and TRBJ1-2; 7 nucleotides match TRBD1. V lost 5 bases to trimming and J lost 2 bases; unmatched junction nucleotides: 2. The CDR3 spans 13 residues. The germline gives CDR1 MNHEY, CDR2 SVGAGI. DNA for the CDR3: TGTGCCAGCAGTGTACAGGGGAACTATGGCTACACCTTC. Translation: CASSVQGNYGYTF.

V gene TRBV29-1 combines with J gene TRBJ2-1, with D uncertain. This CDR3 is built from 11 residues. Per the germline V gene, CDR1 is SQVTM and CDR2 is ANQGSEA. Trimming left V 6 bases short and J 9 bases short, with 12 bases between. The CDR3 is CSVRLTVEQFF. Here the CDR3 DNA reads TGCAGCGTGAGGTTGACGGTTGAGCAGTTCTTC.

The genes are TRBV11-2 and TRBJ1-6; possible D gene TRBD1, 6 bases. Trimming removed 1 base at V and 7 bases at J, with 11 bases between. The CDR3 runs 15 residues. The germline CDR1 and CDR2 sequences are SGHAT and FQNNGV. The DNA of the CDR3 is TGTGCCAGCAGCTTAGGGGGACACCTCAATTCACCCCTCCACTTT. Its protein product is CASSLGGHLNSPLHF.

The chain recombines TRBV10-3 with TRBJ1-1; TRBD1 matches at 8 bases. This CDR3 is 13 amino acids long. The J segment lost 8 bases and the V segment lost 6 bases, leaving 8 bases of the junction unmatched. Germline CDR1 ENHRY, CDR2 SYGVKD. DNA for the CDR3: TGTGCCATCAGCGAACAGGGGGTAGGGGAAGCTTTCTTT. Translated: CAISEQGVGEAFF.

The V call is TRBV7-6, the J call TRBJ1-1, with a tentative D call TRBD1 (5 bases). Germline V gives CDR1 SGHVS, CDR2 FNYEAQ. CDR3 length equals 13 residues. With 10 bases removed from V and 1 base from J, the gap between germline ends came to 13 bases. The CDR3 region has the DNA TGTGCCACCACTGCGGGGCAGAACACTGAAGCTTTCTTT. It is translated as CATTAGQNTEAFF.